This T cell receptor (beta chain) was identified in a study of Graves' ophthalmopathy and Graves' hyperthyroidism. TCR beta CDR3 amplification used RNA transcripts. HTBI-primed first-round RT-PCR preceded second-round multiplex PCR. TCRdb independently ran MiXCR on the multiplex PCR reads; one entry per CDR3 protein. Here the sample spans hundreds of thousands of distinct CDR3 sequences, about 41% being singletons. The germline V gene has CDR1 SGHTA and CDR2 FQGNSA. This CDR3 contains 16 residues. Trimming removed 5 bases at V and 11 bases at J, with 25 bases between. Pregnant or lactating patients and those with other autoimmune diseases or uncontrolled infections were excluded. A roughly 10 ml volume of fresh peripheral blood provided the PBMCs.

The source material was peripheral blood. V is TRBV7-2 and J is TRBJ1-5; a weak D match, TRBD1 (5 bases). The clonotype originates from an adult man with Graves' ophthalmopathy. CDR3 residues: CASSVTSGGVYETQHF. Written as DNA, the CDR3 is TGTGCCAGCAGCGTGACTAGCGGGGGGGTATACGAGACCCAGCATTTT. Supplemented by reference TRBV7-2 and TRBJ1-5, the full variable domain reads GAGVSQSPSNKVTEKGKDVELRCDPISGHTALYWYRQSLGQGLEFLIYFQGNSAPDKSGLPSDRFSAERTGGSVSTLTIQRTQQEDSAVYLCASSVTSGGVYETQHFGDGTRLSIL.